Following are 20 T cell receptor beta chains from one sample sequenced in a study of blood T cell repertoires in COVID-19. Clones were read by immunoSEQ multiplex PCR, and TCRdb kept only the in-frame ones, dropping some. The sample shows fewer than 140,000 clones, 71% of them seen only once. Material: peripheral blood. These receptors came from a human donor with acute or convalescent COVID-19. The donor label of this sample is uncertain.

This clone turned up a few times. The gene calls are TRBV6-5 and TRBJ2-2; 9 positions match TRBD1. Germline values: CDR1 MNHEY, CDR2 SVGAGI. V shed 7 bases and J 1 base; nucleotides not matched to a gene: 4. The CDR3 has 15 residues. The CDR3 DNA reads TGTGCCAGCACCCCGACAGGGGGGAACACCGGGGAGCTGTTTTTT. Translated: CASTPTGGNTGELFF.

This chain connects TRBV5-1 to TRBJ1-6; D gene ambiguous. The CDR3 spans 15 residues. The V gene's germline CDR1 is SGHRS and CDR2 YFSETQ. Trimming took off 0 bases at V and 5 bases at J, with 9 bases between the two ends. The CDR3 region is CASSLGTGNNSPLHF. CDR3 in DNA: TGCGCCAGCAGCTTGGGGACGGGAAATAATTCACCCCTCCACTTT.

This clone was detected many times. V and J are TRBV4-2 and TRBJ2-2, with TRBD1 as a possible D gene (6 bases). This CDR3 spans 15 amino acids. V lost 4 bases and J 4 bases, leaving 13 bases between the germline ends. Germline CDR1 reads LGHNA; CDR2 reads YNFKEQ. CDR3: CASSPGTQITGELFF. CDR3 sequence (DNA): TGTGCCAGCAGCCCCGGGACACAGATCACCGGGGAGCTGTTTTTT.

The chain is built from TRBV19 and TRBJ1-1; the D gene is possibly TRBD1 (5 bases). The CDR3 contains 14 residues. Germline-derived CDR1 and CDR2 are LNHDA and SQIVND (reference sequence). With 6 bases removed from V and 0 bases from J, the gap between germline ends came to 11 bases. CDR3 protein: CASSRGHMNTEAFF. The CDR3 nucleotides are TGTGCCAGTAGCCGCGGACACATGAACACTGAAGCTTTCTTT.

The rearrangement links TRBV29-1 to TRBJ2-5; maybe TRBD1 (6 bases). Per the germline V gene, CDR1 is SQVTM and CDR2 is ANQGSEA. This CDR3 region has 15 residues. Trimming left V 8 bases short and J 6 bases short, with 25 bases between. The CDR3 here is CSTDGRRQARQTQYF. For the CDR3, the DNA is TGCAGCACCGACGGTAGGAGACAGGCTAGGCAGACCCAGTACTTC.

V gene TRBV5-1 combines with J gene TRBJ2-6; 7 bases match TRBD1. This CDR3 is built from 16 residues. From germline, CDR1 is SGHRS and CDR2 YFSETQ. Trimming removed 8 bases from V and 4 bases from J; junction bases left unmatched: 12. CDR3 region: CASNQRTGAGANVLTF. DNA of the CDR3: TGCGCCAGTAACCAAAGAACAGGGGCGGGGGCCAACGTCCTGACTTTC. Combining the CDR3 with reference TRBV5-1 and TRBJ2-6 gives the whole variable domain KAGVTQTPRYLIKTRGQQVTLSCSPISGHRSVSWYQQTPGQGLQFLFEYFSETQRNKGNFPGRFSGRQFSNSRSEMNVSTLELGDSALYLCASNQRTGAGANVLTFGAGSRLTVL.

CDR3 loop: CASSLVWGEETQYF. CDR3 DNA: TGTGCCAGCAGCTTGGTTTGGGGGGAAGAGACCCAGTACTTC. V is TRBV5-6 and J is TRBJ2-5, with D possibly being TRBD2 (6 bases). V lost 0 bases to trimming and J lost 3 bases, with 9 bases between them. The CDR3 sequence is 14 residues long. Germline lookup yields CDR1 SGHDT and CDR2 YYEEEE.

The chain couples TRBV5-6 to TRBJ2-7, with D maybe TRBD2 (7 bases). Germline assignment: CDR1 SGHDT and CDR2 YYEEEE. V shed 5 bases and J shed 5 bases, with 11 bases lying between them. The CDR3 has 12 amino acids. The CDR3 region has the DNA TGTGCCAGCAGAAAGGGGGGGAACGAGCAGTACTTC. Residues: CASRKGGNEQYF.

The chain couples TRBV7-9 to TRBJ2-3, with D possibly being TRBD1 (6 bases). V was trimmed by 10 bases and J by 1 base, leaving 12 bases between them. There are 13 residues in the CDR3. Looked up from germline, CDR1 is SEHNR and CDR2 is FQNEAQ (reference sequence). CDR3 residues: CATPGVRTDTQYF. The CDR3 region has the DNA TGTGCCACCCCAGGGGTTCGCACAGATACGCAGTATTTT.

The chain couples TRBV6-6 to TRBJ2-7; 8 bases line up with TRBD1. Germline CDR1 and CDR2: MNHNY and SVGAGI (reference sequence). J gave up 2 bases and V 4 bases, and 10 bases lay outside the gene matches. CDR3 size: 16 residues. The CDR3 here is CASSSLLQGVAYEQYF. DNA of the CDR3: TGTGCCAGCAGTTCACTACTACAGGGGGTTGCCTACGAGCAGTACTTC.

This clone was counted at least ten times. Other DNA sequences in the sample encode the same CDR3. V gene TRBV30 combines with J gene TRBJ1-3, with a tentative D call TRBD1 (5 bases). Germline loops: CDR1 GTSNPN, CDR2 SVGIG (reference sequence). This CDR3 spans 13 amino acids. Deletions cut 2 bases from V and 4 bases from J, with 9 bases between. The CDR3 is CAWSRGSGNTIYF. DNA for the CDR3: TGTGCCTGGAGTCGGGGGTCCGGAAACACCATATATTTT.

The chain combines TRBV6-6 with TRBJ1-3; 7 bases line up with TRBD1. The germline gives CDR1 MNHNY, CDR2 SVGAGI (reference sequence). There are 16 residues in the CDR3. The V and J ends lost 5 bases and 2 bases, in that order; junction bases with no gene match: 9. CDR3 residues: CASSPTSTGTGNTIYF. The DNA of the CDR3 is TGTGCCAGCAGTCCAACATCGACAGGGACTGGAAACACCATATATTTT.

CDR3 region: CASRRQGSSYEQYF. The CDR3, as DNA: TGTGCCAGCAGGAGACAGGGGAGCTCCTACGAGCAGTACTTC. The rearrangement links TRBV28 to TRBJ2-7; 8 nucleotides match TRBD1. CDR1 is MDHEN and CDR2 is SYDVKM in the germline V gene. The CDR3 covers 14 residues. V lost 6 bases and J lost 0; bases outside the gene matches: 4.

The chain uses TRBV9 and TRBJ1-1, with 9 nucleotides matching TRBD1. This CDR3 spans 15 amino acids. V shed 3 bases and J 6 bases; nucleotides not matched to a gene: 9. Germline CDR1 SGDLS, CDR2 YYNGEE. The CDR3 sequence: CASSGQGGRRSEAFF. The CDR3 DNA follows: TGTGCCAGCAGCGGACAGGGGGGGCGTAGATCTGAAGCTTTCTTT. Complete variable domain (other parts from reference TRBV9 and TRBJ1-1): DSGVTQTPKHLITATGQRVTLRCSPRSGDLSVYWYQQSLDQGLQFLIQYYNGEERAKGNILERFSAQQFPDLHSELNLSSLELGDSALYFCASSGQGGRRSEAFFGQGTRLTVV.

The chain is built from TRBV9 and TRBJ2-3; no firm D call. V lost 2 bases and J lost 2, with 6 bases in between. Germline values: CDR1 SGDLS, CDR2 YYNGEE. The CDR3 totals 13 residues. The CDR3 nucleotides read TGTGCCAGCAGCGTGCAGGTCACAGATACGCAGTATTTT. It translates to CASSVQVTDTQYF. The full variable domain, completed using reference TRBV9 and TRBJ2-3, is DSGVTQTPKHLITATGQRVTLRCSPRSGDLSVYWYQQSLDQGLQFLIQYYNGEERAKGNILERFSAQQFPDLHSELNLSSLELGDSALYFCASSVQVTDTQYFGPGTRLTVL.

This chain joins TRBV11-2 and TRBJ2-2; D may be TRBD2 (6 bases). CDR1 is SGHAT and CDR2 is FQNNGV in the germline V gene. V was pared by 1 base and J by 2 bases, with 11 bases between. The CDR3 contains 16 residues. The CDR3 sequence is CASSLGIAANTGELFF. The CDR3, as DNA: TGTGCCAGCAGCTTAGGGATAGCGGCCAACACCGGGGAGCTGTTTTTT.

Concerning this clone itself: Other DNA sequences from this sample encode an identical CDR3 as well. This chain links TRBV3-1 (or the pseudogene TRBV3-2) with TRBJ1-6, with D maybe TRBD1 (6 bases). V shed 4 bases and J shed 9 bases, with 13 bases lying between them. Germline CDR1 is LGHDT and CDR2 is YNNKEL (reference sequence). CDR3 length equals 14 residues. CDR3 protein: CASSPNRVGSPLHF. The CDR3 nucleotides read TGTGCCAGCAGCCCCAACAGGGTCGGTTCACCCCTCCACTTT.

In DNA, the CDR3 is TGTGCCAGCAGTGAGGACACCAACACTGAAGCTTTCTTT. It translates to CASSEDTNTEAFF. The V and J genes are TRBV2 and TRBJ1-1, with D perhaps matching TRBD1 (5 bases). Trimming cost V 3 bases and J 2 bases, with 7 bases left between them. The CDR3 is 13 residues long. Germline CDR1 SNHLY, CDR2 FYNNEI.

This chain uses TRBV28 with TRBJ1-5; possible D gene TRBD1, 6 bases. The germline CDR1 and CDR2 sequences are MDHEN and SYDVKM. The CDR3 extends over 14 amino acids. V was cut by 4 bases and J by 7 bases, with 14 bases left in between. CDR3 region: CASSSIRGGQPQHF. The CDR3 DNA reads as TGTGCCAGCAGTTCTATCAGGGGTGGACAGCCCCAGCATTTT.

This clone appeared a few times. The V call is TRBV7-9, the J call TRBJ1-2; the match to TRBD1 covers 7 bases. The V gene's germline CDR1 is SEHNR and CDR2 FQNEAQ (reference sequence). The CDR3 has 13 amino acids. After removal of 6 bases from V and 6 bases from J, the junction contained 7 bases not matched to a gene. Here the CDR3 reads CASRYGQADGYTF. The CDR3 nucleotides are TGTGCCAGCAGATACGGACAGGCTGATGGCTACACCTTC.